This TCR beta chain was identified during a study of blood T cell repertoires in COVID-19. Germline lookup yields CDR1 MNHEY and CDR2 SVGAGI. The CDR3 is made up of 16 amino acids. V was clipped by 2 bases and J by 3 bases, with 17 bases between them. Source study methods: Amplification of reference gene primers was used by the study to estimate nucleated cell counts. Only in-frame clones appear in the TCRdb table, and some are missing; sequencing was by immunoSEQ multiplex PCR. The V and J calls and clone size were taken over from that table, and D and trimming were inferred from the DNA. This sample has tens of thousands of clones, with over 85% found just once.

The chain uses TRBV6-5 and TRBJ2-7, with D possibly TRBD1 on 5 matching bases. Sequencing was performed on peripheral blood. This sequence was found in a man between 60 and 75 years old with acute or convalescent COVID-19. CDR3 residues: CASSYTLGVGSYEQYF. Written as DNA, the CDR3 is TGTGCCAGCAGTTACACGTTAGGGGTAGGCAGCTACGAGCAGTACTTC.